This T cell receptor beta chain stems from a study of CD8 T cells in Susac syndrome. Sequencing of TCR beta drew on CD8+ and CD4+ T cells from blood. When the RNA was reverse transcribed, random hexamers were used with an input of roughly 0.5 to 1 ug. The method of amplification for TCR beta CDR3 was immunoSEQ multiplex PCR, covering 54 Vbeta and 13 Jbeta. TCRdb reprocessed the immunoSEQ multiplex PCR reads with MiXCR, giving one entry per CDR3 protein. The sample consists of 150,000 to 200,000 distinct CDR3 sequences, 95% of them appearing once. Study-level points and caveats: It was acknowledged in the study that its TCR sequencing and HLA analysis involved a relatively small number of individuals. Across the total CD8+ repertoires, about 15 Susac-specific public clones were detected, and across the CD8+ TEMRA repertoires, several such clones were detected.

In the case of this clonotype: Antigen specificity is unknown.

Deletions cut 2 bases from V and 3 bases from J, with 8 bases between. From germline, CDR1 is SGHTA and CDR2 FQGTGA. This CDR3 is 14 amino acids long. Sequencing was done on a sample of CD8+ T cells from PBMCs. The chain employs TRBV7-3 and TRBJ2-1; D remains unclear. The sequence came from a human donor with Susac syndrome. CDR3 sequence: CASSLSGSYNEQFF. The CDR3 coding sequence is TGTGCCAGCAGCTTATCCGGCAGCTACAATGAGCAGTTCTTC.